A single sample is the source of the 4 T cell receptor beta chains below, sequenced in a study of T cells after yellow fever vaccination. TCRdb ran MiXCR on the 5' RACE reads and lists one entry per CDR3 protein. The repertoire has 450,000 to 550,000 distinct CDR3 sequences, 15% to 20% of them found once; the top ten carry over 11%. The source material was PBMCs, sampled 15 days after the yellow fever booster vaccination. These receptors were collected from a man aged 25-40 years who received the YFV17D yellow fever vaccine.

J is TRBJ2-1 and V is TRBV27; no definite D call. CDR1 is MNHEY, CDR2 SMNVEV, per germline (reference sequence). The CDR3 has 12 residues. Trimming removed 6 bases from V and 7 bases from J, with 10 bases in between. The CDR3 here is CASRPLGNEQFF. In nucleotides, the CDR3 is TGTGCCAGCAGACCATTAGGGAATGAGCAGTTCTTC.

This clonotype has just one count. The chain recombines TRBV28 with TRBJ2-2; D might be TRBD1 (6 bases). The CDR3 has 15 amino acids. V lost 8 bases and J 5 bases, leaving 18 bases between the germline ends. CDR1 and CDR2 from the germline V gene are MDHEN and SYDVKM. CDR3 amino acids: CASGRGGEGTGELFF. CDR3 sequence (DNA): TGTGCCAGCGGGAGAGGGGGAGAGGGAACCGGGGAGCTGTTTTTT.

The chain recombines TRBV24-1 with TRBJ2-2, with 9 bases lining up with TRBD1. This CDR3 has 16 amino acids. CDR1 KGHDR and CDR2 SFDVKD come from the germline V gene. Germline trimming cut 3 bases from V and 5 bases from J; bases unmatched to any gene: 6. DNA of the CDR3: TGTGCCACCAGTGATGCCGGGACAGGGATAACCGGGGAGCTGTTTTTT. Protein: CATSDAGTGITGELFF.

This sequence joins TRBV5-1 and TRBJ2-7, with 8 positions matching TRBD2. Trimming at V came to 7 bases and at J to 3 bases, leaving 15 bases not matched to a gene. In germline, CDR1 is SGHRS, CDR2 YFSETQ. The length of the CDR3 is 16 residues. The CDR3 protein is CASRPPTASGFYEQYF. The CDR3 bases are TGCGCCAGCCGGCCACCGACTGCTAGCGGGTTCTACGAGCAGTACTTC.